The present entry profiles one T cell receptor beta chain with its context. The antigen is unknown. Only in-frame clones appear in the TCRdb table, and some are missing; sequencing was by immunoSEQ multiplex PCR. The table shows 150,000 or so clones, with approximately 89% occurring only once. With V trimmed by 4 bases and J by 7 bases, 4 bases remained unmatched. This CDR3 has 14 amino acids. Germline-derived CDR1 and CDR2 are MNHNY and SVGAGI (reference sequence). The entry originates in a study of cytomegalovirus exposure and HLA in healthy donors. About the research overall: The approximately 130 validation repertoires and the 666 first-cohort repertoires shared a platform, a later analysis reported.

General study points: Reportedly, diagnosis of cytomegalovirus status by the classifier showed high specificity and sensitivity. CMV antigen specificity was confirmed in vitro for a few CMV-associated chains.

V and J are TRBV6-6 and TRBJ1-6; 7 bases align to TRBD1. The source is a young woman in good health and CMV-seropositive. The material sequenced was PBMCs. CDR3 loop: CASSLTGINSPLHF. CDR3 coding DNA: TGTGCCAGCAGTTTGACAGGGATCAATTCACCCCTCCACTTT.